This T cell receptor beta chain was sequenced during a study of cytomegalovirus exposure and HLA in healthy donors. In this sample, this clone turned up once. Antigen specificity is unknown. PCR used 60 Vbeta primers and 13 Jbeta primers. This table comes from immunoSEQ multiplex PCR, and its TCRdb copy is limited to in-frame clones, with some not included. The table has about 160,000 clones, roughly 87% seen once. General observations from the study: Excluded: some indistinguishable V segments such as TRBV6-2 and TRBV6-3. The authors listed some 150 TCR beta chains as cytomegalovirus-associated. According to a later analysis, donors in an Asian-associated ancestry cluster reportedly had fewer N-insertions than the roughly 720-donor mean. In presence/absence analyses, roughly uniform sequencing depth across donors was assumed.

In germline, CDR1 is SEHNR, CDR2 FQNEAQ (reference sequence). Deletions cut 2 bases from V and 6 bases from J, with 19 bases between. The length of the CDR3 is 16 residues. The TCR comes from a young woman in good health and CMV-seronegative. Sample: PBMCs. The chain has TRBV7-9 and TRBJ1-1; no reliable D call. The CDR3 loop is CASSLTGGVSFPEAFF. The CDR3 DNA follows: TGTGCCAGCAGCTTAACCGGCGGAGTTTCTTTCCCTGAAGCTTTCTTT. Combining the CDR3 with reference TRBV7-9 and TRBJ1-1 gives the whole variable domain DTGVSQNPRHKITKRGQNVTFRCDPISEHNRLYWYRQTLGQGPEFLTYFQNEAQLEKSRLLSDRFSAERPKGSFSTLEIQRTEQGDSAMYLCASSLTGGVSFPEAFFGQGTRLTVV.